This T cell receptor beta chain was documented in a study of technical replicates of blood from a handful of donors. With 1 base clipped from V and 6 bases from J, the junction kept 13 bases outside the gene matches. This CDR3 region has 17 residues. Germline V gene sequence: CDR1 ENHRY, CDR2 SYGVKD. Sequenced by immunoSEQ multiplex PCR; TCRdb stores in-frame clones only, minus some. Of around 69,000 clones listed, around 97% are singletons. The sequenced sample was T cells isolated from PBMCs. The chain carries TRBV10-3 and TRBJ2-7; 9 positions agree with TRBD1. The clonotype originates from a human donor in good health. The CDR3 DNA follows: TGTGCCATCAGTGAGTTCATTGGGAACAGGGGGCTAGGCGAGCAGTACTTC. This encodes CAISEFIGNRGLGEQYF.